Listed below are T cell receptor beta chains from one sample, sequenced in a study of CD8 T cells in Susac syndrome. Each CDR3 protein gets one entry after TCRdb re-called the immunoSEQ multiplex PCR reads with MiXCR. The table lists roughly 200,000 distinct CDR3 sequences, about 94% of them singletons. Input material: CD4+ T cells from PBMCs. Receptors originate from a human donor in good health. The CDR3 runs from the conserved cysteine through the conserved F or W. Fields, in order: D gene, V gene, J gene, clone size, CDR3 DNA, CDR3 protein. A D gene is named only where the DNA matches it firmly. Expanded clones are given a class, and other clones once, few, many or no size at all.

d_call: TRBD1
v_call: TRBV29-1
j_call: TRBJ2-2
clone_size: NA
cdr3_nt: TGCAGCGTGACGAAGGGGGCTGTCACCGGGGAGCTGTTTTTT
cdr3_aa: CSVTKGAVTGELFF

d_call: NA
v_call: TRBV18
j_call: TRBJ2-1
clone_size: NA
cdr3_nt: TGTGCCAGCTCACCGTTCCGATGGGGCGGTGAGCAGTTCTTC
cdr3_aa: CASSPFRWGGEQFF

d_call: NA
v_call: TRBV10-2
j_call: TRBJ2-7
clone_size: NA
cdr3_nt: TGCGCCAGCAGTGACTCCACGTACGAGCAGTACTTC
cdr3_aa: CASSDSTYEQYF

d_call: NA
v_call: TRBV3-1
j_call: TRBJ2-5
clone_size: NA
cdr3_nt: TGTGCCAGCAGCCATTGGAGAGGGGTAGAAGAGACCCAGTACTTC
cdr3_aa: CASSHWRGVEETQYF

d_call: NA
v_call: TRBV3-1
j_call: TRBJ1-4
clone_size: NA
cdr3_nt: TGTGCCAGCAGCCAAGATGGGTCCACCAGGGAAAAACTGTTTTTT
cdr3_aa: CASSQDGSTREKLFF

d_call: NA
v_call: TRBV2
j_call: TRBJ1-1
clone_size: NA
cdr3_nt: TGTGCCAGCGGAGGGGGGAAGGGGACACTGAACACTGAAGCTTTCTTT
cdr3_aa: CASGGGKGTLNTEAFF

d_call: NA
v_call: TRBV28
j_call: TRBJ1-1
clone_size: NA
cdr3_nt: TGTGCCAGCAGTTTTACGGGACCGATGATGAACACTGAAGCTTTCTTT
cdr3_aa: CASSFTGPMMNTEAFF

d_call: TRBD1
v_call: TRBV2
j_call: TRBJ2-7
clone_size: NA
cdr3_nt: TGTGCCAGCAGTGTTGGGACAGGGTCGGGACCCGAGCAGTACTTC
cdr3_aa: CASSVGTGSGPEQYF

d_call: NA
v_call: TRBV28
j_call: TRBJ1-1
clone_size: NA
cdr3_nt: TGTGCCAGCAGTGTCACATCGGGCACCGTGGAACCTTTCTTT
cdr3_aa: CASSVTSGTVEPFF

d_call: TRBD1
v_call: TRBV12-3/TRBV12-4
j_call: TRBJ2-3
clone_size: NA
cdr3_nt: TGTGCCAGCAGTTTCGCGACAGGGAGAACGCAGTATTTT
cdr3_aa: CASSFATGRTQYF

d_call: NA
v_call: TRBV4-1
j_call: TRBJ2-3
clone_size: NA
cdr3_nt: TGCGCCAGCAGCCAAGATGAGCAGTCCCCCGATACGCAGTATTTT
cdr3_aa: CASSQDEQSPDTQYF

d_call: NA
v_call: TRBV27
j_call: TRBJ2-2
clone_size: NA
cdr3_nt: TGTGCCAGCACAAGAGGGGGGCGAGTCACCGGGGAGCTGTTTTTT
cdr3_aa: CASTRGGRVTGELFF

d_call: NA
v_call: TRBV19
j_call: TRBJ1-1
clone_size: once
cdr3_nt: TGTGCCAGTAGTCCTCGGACAGCCTTGAACACTGAAGCTTTCTTT
cdr3_aa: CASSPRTALNTEAFF

d_call: NA
v_call: TRBV3-1
j_call: TRBJ1-1
clone_size: NA
cdr3_nt: TGTGCCAGCAGCCCAAGAGGTACGAGGCGGACTGAAGCTTTCTTT
cdr3_aa: CASSPRGTRRTEAFF

d_call: TRBD2
v_call: TRBV27
j_call: TRBJ2-2
clone_size: NA
cdr3_nt: TGTGCCAGCAGTTTATCCCTTCGGATAGCGGGGGATTGGGGCAGTGGGGAGCTGTTTTTT
cdr3_aa: CASSLSLRIAGDWGSGELFF

d_call: TRBD1
v_call: TRBV11-2
j_call: TRBJ1-1
clone_size: few
cdr3_nt: TGTGCCAGCAGCTTAGGCGGGACAGGGAACACTGAAGCTTTCTTT
cdr3_aa: CASSLGGTGNTEAFF

d_call: NA
v_call: TRBV5-1
j_call: TRBJ2-7
clone_size: NA
cdr3_nt: TGCGCCAGCAGCAGGCTACAGGGTTCCACCTACGAGCAGTACTTC
cdr3_aa: CASSRLQGSTYEQYF

d_call: TRBD1
v_call: TRBV10-3
j_call: TRBJ2-3
clone_size: NA
cdr3_nt: TGTGCCATCAGGGATACAGGGGGAGATACGCAGTATTTT
cdr3_aa: CAIRDTGGDTQYF

d_call: NA
v_call: TRBV6-1
j_call: TRBJ1-4
clone_size: NA
cdr3_nt: TGTGCCAGCAGTGAGGGGGCACGCAATTATGAAAAACTGTTTTTT
cdr3_aa: CASSEGARNYEKLFF

d_call: TRBD1
v_call: TRBV18
j_call: TRBJ2-1
clone_size: NA
cdr3_nt: TGTGCCAGCTCTCTTGGACAGGGGGCGCCCTATGAGCAGTTCTTC
cdr3_aa: CASSLGQGAPYEQFF

d_call: NA
v_call: TRBV6-5
j_call: TRBJ2-3
clone_size: NA
cdr3_nt: TGTGCCAGCAGTTGCTCAAGAGGTCAGGGGTTCCCCACAGATACGCAGTATTTT
cdr3_aa: CASSCSRGQGFPTDTQYF

d_call: NA
v_call: TRBV28
j_call: TRBJ1-1
clone_size: NA
cdr3_nt: TGTGCCAGCAGTTTGGCCTGGGGTAGGGACACTGAAGCTTTCTTT
cdr3_aa: CASSLAWGRDTEAFF

d_call: TRBD1
v_call: TRBV20-1
j_call: TRBJ2-4
clone_size: NA
cdr3_nt: TGCAGTGCTAGCTCTCCTCAGGGGGTAGCCAAAAACATTCAGTACTTC
cdr3_aa: CSASSPQGVAKNIQYF

d_call: NA
v_call: TRBV15
j_call: TRBJ2-7
clone_size: NA
cdr3_nt: TGTGCCACCAGCAGAGATCCAGGTGCGGGGTACGAGCAGTACTTC
cdr3_aa: CATSRDPGAGYEQYF

d_call: TRBD1
v_call: TRBV4-1
j_call: TRBJ1-2
clone_size: NA
cdr3_nt: TGCGCCAGCAGCCAACCGACAGGGGGGGACTATGGCTACACCTTC
cdr3_aa: CASSQPTGGDYGYTF

d_call: NA
v_call: TRBV5-8
j_call: TRBJ1-3
clone_size: NA
cdr3_nt: TGTGCCAGCAGCAAGGGAAGGTCTGGAAACACCATATATTTT
cdr3_aa: CASSKGRSGNTIYF

d_call: NA
v_call: TRBV20-1
j_call: TRBJ2-1
clone_size: NA
cdr3_nt: TGCAGTGCTAGAGGATTCGGCGGAAAACTCTCCTACAATGAGCAGTTCTTC
cdr3_aa: CSARGFGGKLSYNEQFF

d_call: NA
v_call: TRBV2
j_call: TRBJ2-1
clone_size: once
cdr3_nt: TGTGCCAGCAGGGAGGGGGCCGATGGAAATGAGCAGTTCTTC
cdr3_aa: CASREGADGNEQFF

d_call: NA
v_call: TRBV6-4
j_call: TRBJ1-2
clone_size: NA
cdr3_nt: TGTGCCAGCAGTGAGGAGGGTTTCTACACCTTC
cdr3_aa: CASSEEGFYTF

d_call: NA
v_call: TRBV20-1
j_call: TRBJ2-3
clone_size: NA
cdr3_nt: TGCAGTGCCGAGGGCGCAGGGGGGAAAGATACGCAGTATTTT
cdr3_aa: CSAEGAGGKDTQYF

d_call: NA
v_call: TRBV3-1
j_call: TRBJ1-1
clone_size: NA
cdr3_nt: TGTGCCAGCAGTAACAGGTTGAACACTGAAGCTTTCTTT
cdr3_aa: CASSNRLNTEAFF

d_call: NA
v_call: TRBV23-1
j_call: TRBJ1-1
clone_size: NA
cdr3_nt: TGCGCCAGCAGTCAAAAGGGGTGGGTTGGAGAAGCTTTCTTT
cdr3_aa: CASSQKGWVGEAFF

d_call: NA
v_call: TRBV18
j_call: TRBJ1-4
clone_size: NA
cdr3_nt: TGTGCCAGCTCACCGCCAGCGACTGAAAAACTGTTTTTT
cdr3_aa: CASSPPATEKLFF

d_call: TRBD2
v_call: TRBV5-1
j_call: TRBJ2-1
clone_size: NA
cdr3_nt: TGCGCCAGCAGCTTGGTCGACTCCTTAGCGGGGGGGCCATATAATGAGCAGTTCTTC
cdr3_aa: CASSLVDSLAGGPYNEQFF

d_call: TRBD2
v_call: TRBV20-1
j_call: TRBJ2-3
clone_size: NA
cdr3_nt: TGCAGTGCAGAGAGCGGGGATGGGGATACGCAGTATTTT
cdr3_aa: CSAESGDGDTQYF

d_call: NA
v_call: TRBV19
j_call: TRBJ2-1
clone_size: NA
cdr3_nt: TGTGCCAGCCGGAGAGACAGGAGAAACTACAATGAGCAGTTCTTC
cdr3_aa: CASRRDRRNYNEQFF

d_call: TRBD1
v_call: TRBV6-1
j_call: TRBJ2-7
clone_size: once
cdr3_nt: TGTGCCAGCACTGCAGGGGGCTGGGTAGGCGAGCAGTACTTC
cdr3_aa: CASTAGGWVGEQYF

d_call: NA
v_call: TRBV7-9
j_call: TRBJ1-3
clone_size: NA
cdr3_nt: TGTGCCAGCAGCCATTTAGACACTGGAAACACCATATATTTT
cdr3_aa: CASSHLDTGNTIYF

d_call: TRBD2
v_call: TRBV5-1
j_call: TRBJ2-1
clone_size: NA
cdr3_nt: TGCGCCAGCAGCTTGGCCAGAGCGGGGGGCTCCTACAATGAGCAGTTCTTC
cdr3_aa: CASSLARAGGSYNEQFF

d_call: NA
v_call: TRBV5-6
j_call: TRBJ2-1
clone_size: NA
cdr3_nt: TGTGCCAGCAGCTTTATGGGGGGCCATGAGCAGTTCTTC
cdr3_aa: CASSFMGGHEQFF

d_call: TRBD1
v_call: TRBV20-1
j_call: TRBJ2-7
clone_size: NA
cdr3_nt: TGCAGTGCTAGAAAGACAGGGGTCGAGCAGTACTTC
cdr3_aa: CSARKTGVEQYF

d_call: NA
v_call: TRBV11-1
j_call: TRBJ2-2
clone_size: NA
cdr3_nt: TGTGCCAGCAGCTCCACGAACAGTAGGGAGCTGTTTTTT
cdr3_aa: CASSSTNSRELFF

d_call: NA
v_call: TRBV5-4
j_call: TRBJ2-5
clone_size: NA
cdr3_nt: TGTGCCAGCAGCTTAAGAGACATCCAAGAGACCCAGTACTTC
cdr3_aa: CASSLRDIQETQYF

d_call: TRBD1
v_call: TRBV12-3/TRBV12-4
j_call: TRBJ2-1
clone_size: NA
cdr3_nt: TGTGCCAGCAGTTCTGGGGGACAGGGGGGGAATGAGCAGTTCTTC
cdr3_aa: CASSSGGQGGNEQFF

d_call: NA
v_call: TRBV20-1
j_call: TRBJ2-2
clone_size: once
cdr3_nt: NA
cdr3_aa: CSARDQGATPGSCFF

d_call: NA
v_call: TRBV20-1
j_call: TRBJ1-6
clone_size: NA
cdr3_nt: TGCAGTGCACCCTTCTCTTGGAACTCCTATAATTCACCCCTCCACTTT
cdr3_aa: CSAPFSWNSYNSPLHF

d_call: NA
v_call: TRBV30
j_call: TRBJ1-2
clone_size: NA
cdr3_nt: TGTGCCTGGAGTGACATCTATGGCTACACCTTC
cdr3_aa: CAWSDIYGYTF

d_call: NA
v_call: TRBV19
j_call: TRBJ1-6
clone_size: NA
cdr3_nt: TGTGCCAGTAGTTTTGACCGTCCTAGAAATTCACCCCTCCACTTT
cdr3_aa: CASSFDRPRNSPLHF

d_call: NA
v_call: TRBV14
j_call: TRBJ2-7
clone_size: NA
cdr3_nt: TGTGCCAGCAGCCAAGGCCTATGGGAGCAGTACTTC
cdr3_aa: CASSQGLWEQYF

d_call: NA
v_call: TRBV4-1
j_call: TRBJ2-3
clone_size: NA
cdr3_nt: TGCGCCAGCAGCACGGAAGGGCGGGTGGTTGTGGATACGCAGTATTTT
cdr3_aa: CASSTEGRVVVDTQYF

d_call: NA
v_call: TRBV5-1
j_call: TRBJ2-7
clone_size: once
cdr3_nt: TGCGCCAGCAGCCCCGGGGACCTATCCTCCTACGAGCAGTACTTC
cdr3_aa: CASSPGDLSSYEQYF

d_call: NA
v_call: TRBV14
j_call: TRBJ2-5
clone_size: once
cdr3_nt: TGTGCCAGCAGCCAGCAGGGGAAGGGACAAGAGACCCAGTACTTC
cdr3_aa: CASSQQGKGQETQYF

d_call: NA
v_call: TRBV20-1
j_call: TRBJ2-7
clone_size: NA
cdr3_nt: TGCAGTGCTAGAGATGCTTACGAGCAGTACTTC
cdr3_aa: CSARDAYEQYF

d_call: TRBD2
v_call: TRBV7-9
j_call: TRBJ2-5
clone_size: NA
cdr3_nt: TGTGCCAGCAGCTTAAGACTAGCGGGGGGGAAGAAAGAGACCCAGTACTTC
cdr3_aa: CASSLRLAGGKKETQYF

d_call: NA
v_call: TRBV2
j_call: TRBJ1-5
clone_size: NA
cdr3_nt: TGTGCCAGCAGACGGGACGGGGATCAGCCCCAGCATTTT
cdr3_aa: CASRRDGDQPQHF

d_call: TRBD1
v_call: TRBV7-2
j_call: TRBJ1-1
clone_size: NA
cdr3_nt: TGTGCCAGCAGCTTAGACAGGGGTCGTAATGAAGCTTTCTTT
cdr3_aa: CASSLDRGRNEAFF